The T cell receptor beta chain described here comes from a study of cytomegalovirus exposure and HLA in healthy donors. Whole-study findings and limits: In all likelihood, a cluster of highly shared sequence variants was a sequencing artifact. Most subjects had HLA-A and HLA-B alleles reportedly predicted accurately by TCR beta sequences. There were 160 or so TCR beta chains listed as cytomegalovirus-associated.

At sampling all donors were nominally healthy, likely with unrecorded immune exposures. The CDR3 is 17 residues long. J was trimmed by 2 bases and V by 3 bases; bases with no gene match: 9. Germline V lookup: CDR1 LNHDA, CDR2 SQIVND (reference sequence). With 60 Vbeta and 13 Jbeta primers, the PCR was carried out. Using immunoSEQ multiplex PCR, the repertoire was profiled, and TCRdb retains in-frame clones only, with some absent. The sample has about 250,000 clones, around 66% seen once; the top ten hold about 2.1%. A word on this clone: Its target is not known.

The sequencing sample was made of PBMCs. This sequence was found in a female donor in good health and CMV-seronegative. V and J are TRBV19 and TRBJ2-2, with 7 bases lining up with TRBD2. The CDR3 protein is CASSILGLAENTGELFF. CDR3 nucleotides: TGTGCCAGTAGTATTCTAGGGCTAGCGGAAAACACCGGGGAGCTGTTTTTT.